One sample yielded the 21 T cell receptor beta chains listed below, sequenced in a study of T cell responses to AZD1222 COVID-19 vaccine. The repertoire was sequenced with immunoSEQ multiplex PCR; TCRdb's copy has only in-frame clones and lacks some. Among fewer than 150,000 clones listed, approximately 90% were seen once. This sample comprised peripheral blood, obtained 28 days after the second AZD1222 dose. Every receptor here comes from an adult who received the AZD1222 COVID-19 vaccine.

On this clone: The same CDR3 also results from other DNA sequences found in this sample. This sequence joins TRBV7-9 and TRBJ2-7, with D uncertain. Germline V gene sequence: CDR1 SEHNR, CDR2 FQNEAQ (reference sequence). CDR3 length: 11 residues. The ends were cut back, 5 bases at V and 3 bases at J, with 5 bases in the middle. Written as DNA, the CDR3 is TGTGCCAGCAGCCCACTCTACGAGCAGTACTTC. Translating gives CASSPLYEQYF. Complete variable domain (other parts from reference TRBV7-9 and TRBJ2-7): DTGVSQNPRHKITKRGQNVTFRCDPISEHNRLYWYRQTLGQGPEFLTYFQNEAQLEKSRLLSDRFSAERPKGSFSTLEIQRTEQGDSAMYLCASSPLYEQYFGPGTRLTVT.

The rearrangement links TRBV5-4 to TRBJ1-2, with D possibly being TRBD1 (5 bases). The V gene's germline CDR1 is SGHNT and CDR2 YYREEE (reference sequence). This CDR3 spans 15 amino acids. V was cut by 0 bases and J by 3 bases, with 12 bases left in between. CDR3 nucleotides: TGTGCCAGCAGCTTGGGGGTGGGGCAACACTATGGCTACACCTTC. It translates to CASSLGVGQHYGYTF.

The chain uses TRBV18 and TRBJ2-7; D assignment may be TRBD1 or TRBD2 (5 bases each). V was shortened by 3 bases and J by 2 bases, with 11 bases between the two germline ends. The V gene's germline CDR1 is KGHSH and CDR2 LQKENI. CDR3 length: 14 amino acids. CDR3 DNA sequence: TGTGCCAGCTCACCCGGGACCGAGACCTACGAGCAGTACTTC. Encoded protein: CASSPGTETYEQYF.

The chain couples TRBV20-1 to TRBJ2-3, with TRBD2 as a possible D gene (6 bases). V lost 3 bases to trimming and J lost 1 base, with 11 bases between them. Germline CDR1 reads DFQATT; CDR2 reads SNEGSKA (reference sequence). The CDR3 extends over 14 amino acids. The CDR3 DNA follows: TGCAGTGCTAGTTCCTCGGGGGGCACAGATACGCAGTATTTT. Protein product: CSASSSGGTDTQYF.

This clone was detected only a few times. This chain joins TRBV6-5 and TRBJ1-1, with TRBD1 matching over 11 bases. The germline V gene encodes CDR1 MNHEY and CDR2 SVGAGI. Trimming removed 4 bases from V and 9 bases from J; junction bases left unmatched: 7. This CDR3 has 14 amino acids. CDR3 nucleotide sequence: TGTGCCAGCAGTTTAATAGGACAGGGGGCTAAAGCTTTCTTT. This codes for CASSLIGQGAKAFF.

This clone was observed a single time. CDR3 coding DNA: TGTGCCAGTAGTATATCTGGCCCTGTGCCCTCTGAAAAACTGTTTTTT. It encodes CASSISGPVPSEKLFF. V usage is TRBV19 and J usage is TRBJ1-4; D remains unclear. Germline loops: CDR1 LNHDA, CDR2 SQIVND (reference sequence). Trimming took off 2 bases at V and 7 bases at J, with 17 bases between the two ends. The CDR3 runs to 16 residues.

The chain recombines TRBV30 with TRBJ2-5; the D is unclear. This CDR3 is 13 amino acids long. Trimming took off 0 bases at V and 7 bases at J, with 12 bases between the two ends. Germline V gives CDR1 GTSNPN, CDR2 SVGIG (reference sequence). The CDR3 region is CAWSVSIRATQYF. The DNA of the CDR3 is TGTGCCTGGAGTGTCAGTATAAGGGCGACCCAGTACTTC.

The V and J genes are TRBV4-2 and TRBJ2-3, with D tentatively TRBD2 (6 bases). The CDR3 spans 15 residues. V shed 2 bases and J shed 6 bases, with 15 bases lying between them. Looked up from germline, CDR1 is LGHNA and CDR2 is YNFKEQ. The CDR3 is CASSQIAVPEDTQYF. The CDR3 DNA sequence: TGTGCCAGCAGCCAAATAGCGGTCCCCGAGGATACGCAGTATTTT.

CDR3 DNA sequence: TGTGCCAGCAGTGTGGGGGTTCCCAACGTCCTGACTTTC. Encoded protein: CASSVGVPNVLTF. The chain recombines TRBV2 with TRBJ2-6; either TRBD1 or TRBD2 may supply D (5 bases each). In germline, CDR1 is SNHLY, CDR2 FYNNEI. The CDR3 sequence is 13 residues long. The germline V and J ends were trimmed by 4 bases and 8 bases, with 9 bases remaining between them.

The chain has TRBV4-3 and TRBJ1-4; 9 nucleotides match TRBD1. Germline CDR1 is LGHNA and CDR2 is YSLEER. The CDR3 length is 16 residues. The J segment lost 7 bases and the V segment lost 0 bases, leaving 6 bases of the junction unmatched. The CDR3 reads CASSQEGTGKGEKLFF. Written as DNA, the CDR3 is TGCGCCAGCAGCCAAGAGGGGACAGGGAAGGGTGAAAAACTGTTTTTT.

The rearrangement links TRBV7-9 to TRBJ1-2; maybe TRBD1 (5 bases). V dropped 2 bases and J dropped 4 bases, with 17 bases sitting between them. The CDR3 is 16 residues long. Germline V gives CDR1 SEHNR, CDR2 FQNEAQ (reference sequence). For the CDR3, the DNA is TGTGCCAGCAGCTTAAGGGGAGGGGCAGGAACCTATGGCTACACCTTC. Translated: CASSLRGGAGTYGYTF.

The chain carries TRBV29-1 and TRBJ1-3, with TRBD1 matching 8 bases. The trim removed 6 bases at V and 1 base at J, leaving 8 bases unmatched. The length of the CDR3 is 15 residues. The germline V gene encodes CDR1 SQVTM and CDR2 ANQGSEA. The CDR3, as DNA: TGCAGCGTCACTTGGACAGGGCTATCTGGAAACACCATATATTTT. It yields the protein CSVTWTGLSGNTIYF.

The rearrangement joins TRBV6-5 to TRBJ2-7; a weak D match, TRBD2 (6 bases). V lost 7 bases, J lost 0 bases, and 16 bases lay in between. Germline V CDR1 and CDR2: MNHEY, SVGAGI. CDR3 size: 15 residues. The CDR3 sequence: CASIGLATISYEQYF. DNA of the CDR3: TGTGCCAGCATAGGGCTAGCGACCATCTCCTACGAGCAGTACTTC.

This chain uses TRBV10-2 with TRBJ1-1, with 8 bases aligning to TRBD1. The length of the CDR3 is 15 residues. The J segment lost 2 bases and the V segment lost 6 bases, leaving 8 bases of the junction unmatched. CDR1 is WSHSY, CDR2 SAAADI, per germline. For the CDR3, the DNA is TGCGCCAGCAGACCGACAGGGGATCAAAACACTGAAGCTTTCTTT. Amino acid sequence: CASRPTGDQNTEAFF.

This clone was observed once. The V gene is TRBV1, the J gene TRBJ2-1; TRBD2 is the table's D call, not checked against the DNA. TRBV1 is shown as a pseudogene. This CDR3 spans 21 amino acids. The CDR3, as DNA: TGCACCAGCAGCCAGGAAGCTCGATCGGAGACTGCAGGGAGGTCCTACAATGAGCAGTTCTTC. This gives the protein CTSSQEARSETAGRSYNEQFF.

The chain links TRBV6-5 to TRBJ1-2, with 7 bases that match TRBD1. The junction had 6 bases not matched to a gene; V was cut back by 2 bases and J by 3 bases. Germline CDR1 is MNHEY and CDR2 is SVGAGI. This CDR3 is 15 amino acids long. CDR3: CASSYGGGPHYGYTF. The DNA for the CDR3 is TGTGCCAGCAGTTACGGAGGGGGCCCCCACTATGGCTACACCTTC.

The V gene is TRBV7-8, the J gene TRBJ2-7; 7 bases fit TRBD2. Germline assignment: CDR1 SGHVS and CDR2 FQNEAQ. The length of the CDR3 is 15 residues. V was pared by 5 bases and J by 2 bases, with 9 bases of the junction left unmatched. CDR3 in DNA: TGTGCCAGCAGCCCTCTAGCGGATTTAACCTACGAGCAGTACTTC. Encoded protein: CASSPLADLTYEQYF.

This sequence joins TRBV19 and TRBJ1-5; D is unclear. The CDR3 is 17 amino acids. The V and J ends lost 5 bases and 2 bases respectively, with 19 bases between them. Germline V gene lookup returns CDR1 LNHDA and CDR2 SQIVND (reference sequence). In DNA, the CDR3 is TGTGCCAGTAGTCCGCGTTGGGCTAGTAAGGGCAATCAGCCCCAGCATTTT. This encodes CASSPRWASKGNQPQHF.

The gene calls are TRBV2 and TRBJ1-1, with unresolved D. V gave up 7 bases and J gave up 0 bases, with 15 bases separating them. The CDR3 covers 15 residues. Germline CDR1 SNHLY, CDR2 FYNNEI. DNA for the CDR3: TGTGCCAGCAAGGAGTATGGCGGGTTGAACACTGAAGCTTTCTTT. Protein: CASKEYGGLNTEAFF.

The V gene is TRBV7-2, the J gene TRBJ2-7, with TRBD2 matching over 8 bases. The CDR3 is 15 amino acids. V gave up 4 bases and J gave up 3 bases; unmatched junction bases: 8. CDR1 is SGHTA, CDR2 FQGNSA, per germline. The CDR3 DNA is TGTGCCAGCAGCTCCCGGGAGGGGGGCCTCTACGAGCAGTACTTC. It yields the protein CASSSREGGLYEQYF.

The rearrangement uses TRBV14 and TRBJ2-5, with D maybe TRBD1 (5 bases). Trimming shortened V by 0 bases and J by 1 base, and 12 bases separated the two germline ends. Per germline, CDR1 SGHDN and CDR2 FVKESK. The CDR3 contains 16 residues. CDR3 nucleotides: TGTGCCAGCAGCCAAGAGACAGCTAACCTCCAAGAGACCCAGTACTTC. Its protein product is CASSQETANLQETQYF.